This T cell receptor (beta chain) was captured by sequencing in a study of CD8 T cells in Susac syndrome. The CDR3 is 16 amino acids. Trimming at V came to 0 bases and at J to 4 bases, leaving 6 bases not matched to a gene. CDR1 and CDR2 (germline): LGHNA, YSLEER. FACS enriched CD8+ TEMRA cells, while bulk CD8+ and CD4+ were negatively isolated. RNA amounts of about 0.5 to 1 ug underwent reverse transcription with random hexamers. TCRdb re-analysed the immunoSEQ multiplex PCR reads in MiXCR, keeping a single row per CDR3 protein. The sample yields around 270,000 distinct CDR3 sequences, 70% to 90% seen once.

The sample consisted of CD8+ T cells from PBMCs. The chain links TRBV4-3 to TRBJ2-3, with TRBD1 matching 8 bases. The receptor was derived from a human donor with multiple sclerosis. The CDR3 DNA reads TGCGCCAGCAGCCAAGATCAAAACAGGGGGGCAGATACGCAGTATTTT. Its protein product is CASSQDQNRGADTQYF.